This TCR beta chain was captured by sequencing in a study of cytomegalovirus exposure and HLA in healthy donors. PCR employed 60 Vbeta and 13 Jbeta primers. Measured with immunoSEQ multiplex PCR; TCRdb has only the in-frame clones, and not every one. Of 120,000 to 150,000 clones listed, around three quarters were seen once; the top ten hold about 0.97%. Overall study results and limits: TCR beta sequences reportedly predicted most subjects' HLA-A and HLA-B alleles accurately.

The germline CDR1 and CDR2 sequences are MGHDK and SYGVNS. Trimming cost V 8 bases and J 3 bases; bases outside gene matches: 9. The CDR3 is 14 amino acids. As to this clone: The antigen remains undetermined.

At collection, donors were nominally healthy, but unrecorded immune exposures were probable. Sequencing was done on a sample of PBMCs. The sequence was collected from a man in his late teens or twenties in good health and CMV-seronegative. This chain connects TRBV25-1 to TRBJ2-5, with TRBD2 identical over 7 bases. This chain's CDR3 is CASVEWGGEETQYF. CDR3 coding DNA: TGTGCCAGCGTTGAATGGGGGGGGGAAGAGACCCAGTACTTC.